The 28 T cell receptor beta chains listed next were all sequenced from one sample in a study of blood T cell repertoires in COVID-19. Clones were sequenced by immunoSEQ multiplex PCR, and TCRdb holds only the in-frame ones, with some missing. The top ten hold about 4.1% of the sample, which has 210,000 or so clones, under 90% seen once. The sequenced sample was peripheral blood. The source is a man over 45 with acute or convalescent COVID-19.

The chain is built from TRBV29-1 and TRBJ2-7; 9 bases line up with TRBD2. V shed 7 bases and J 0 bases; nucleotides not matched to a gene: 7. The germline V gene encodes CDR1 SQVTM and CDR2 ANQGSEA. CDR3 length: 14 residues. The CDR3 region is CSARSGGASYEQYF. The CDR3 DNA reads TGCAGCGCCCGTAGCGGGGGTGCCTCCTACGAGCAGTACTTC.

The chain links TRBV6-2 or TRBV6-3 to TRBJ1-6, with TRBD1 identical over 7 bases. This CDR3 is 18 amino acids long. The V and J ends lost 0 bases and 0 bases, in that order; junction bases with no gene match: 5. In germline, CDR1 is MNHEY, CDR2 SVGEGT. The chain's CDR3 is CASSYSGQRSSYNSPLHF. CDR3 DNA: TGTGCCAGCAGTTACTCGGGACAGAGAAGCTCCTATAATTCACCCCTCCACTTT.

This CDR3 is CASSEYWGGGSGNTIYF. The CDR3 nucleotides read TGTGCCAGCAGTGAATATTGGGGCGGGGGATCTGGAAACACCATATATTTT. The J gene is TRBJ1-3, the V gene TRBV25-1; D perhaps matches TRBD1 (5 bases). The V end lost 0 bases, the J end lost 1 base, and 13 bases lay between the germline ends. This CDR3 is 17 amino acids long. From germline, CDR1 is MGHDK and CDR2 SYGVNS. Combining the CDR3 with reference TRBV25-1 and TRBJ1-3 gives the whole variable domain EADIYQTPRYLVIGTGKKITLECSQTMGHDKMYWYQQDPGMELHLIHYSYGVNSTEKGDLSSESTVSRIRTEHFPLTLESARPSHTSQYLCASSEYWGGGSGNTIYFGEGSWLTVV.

CDR3 nucleotide sequence: TGTGCCAGCAGTTCAACTAGCGGGTCCTACAATGAGCAGTTCTTC. It specifies CASSSTSGSYNEQFF. J is TRBJ2-1 and V is TRBV6-2 or TRBV6-3; 9 nucleotides align to TRBD2. The trim removed 4 bases at V and 1 base at J, leaving 2 bases unmatched. The CDR3 spans 15 residues. The germline V gene encodes CDR1 MNHEY and CDR2 SVGEGT.

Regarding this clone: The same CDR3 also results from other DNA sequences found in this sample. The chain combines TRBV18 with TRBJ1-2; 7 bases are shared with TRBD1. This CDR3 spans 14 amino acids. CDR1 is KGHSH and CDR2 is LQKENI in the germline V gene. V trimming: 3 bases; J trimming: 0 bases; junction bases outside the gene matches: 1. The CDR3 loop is CASSPGQTNYGYTF. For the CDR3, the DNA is TGTGCCAGCTCACCGGGACAGACTAACTATGGCTACACCTTC.

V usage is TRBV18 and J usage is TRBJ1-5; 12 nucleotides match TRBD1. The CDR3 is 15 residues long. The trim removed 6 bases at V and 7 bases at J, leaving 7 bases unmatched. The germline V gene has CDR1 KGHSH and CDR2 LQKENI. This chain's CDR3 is CASSRDRGLGQPQHF. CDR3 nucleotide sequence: TGTGCCAGCTCGCGGGACAGGGGGCTGGGGCAGCCCCAGCATTTT.

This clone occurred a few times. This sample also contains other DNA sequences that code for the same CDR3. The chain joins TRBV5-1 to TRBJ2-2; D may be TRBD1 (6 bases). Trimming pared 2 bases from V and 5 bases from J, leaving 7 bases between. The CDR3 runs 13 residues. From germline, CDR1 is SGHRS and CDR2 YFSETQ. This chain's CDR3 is CASSLQGTGELFF. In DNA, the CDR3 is TGCGCCAGCAGCTTACAGGGTACCGGGGAGCTGTTTTTT. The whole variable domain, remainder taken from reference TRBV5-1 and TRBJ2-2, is KAGVTQTPRYLIKTRGQQVTLSCSPISGHRSVSWYQQTPGQGLQFLFEYFSETQRNKGNFPGRFSGRQFSNSRSEMNVSTLELGDSALYLCASSLQGTGELFFGEGSRLTVL.

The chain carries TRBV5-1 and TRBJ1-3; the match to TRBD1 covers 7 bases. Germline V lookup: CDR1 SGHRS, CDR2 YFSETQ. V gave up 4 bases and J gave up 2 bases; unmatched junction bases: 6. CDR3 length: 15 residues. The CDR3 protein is CASSDQTGTGNTIYF. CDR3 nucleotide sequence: TGCGCCAGCAGCGATCAGACAGGGACTGGAAACACCATATATTTT.

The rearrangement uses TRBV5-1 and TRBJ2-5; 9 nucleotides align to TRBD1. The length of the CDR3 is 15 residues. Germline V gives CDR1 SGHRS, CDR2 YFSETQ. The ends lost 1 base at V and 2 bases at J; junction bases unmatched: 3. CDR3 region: CASSLSGTGQETQYF. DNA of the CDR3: TGCGCCAGCAGCTTGTCCGGGACAGGGCAAGAGACCCAGTACTTC.

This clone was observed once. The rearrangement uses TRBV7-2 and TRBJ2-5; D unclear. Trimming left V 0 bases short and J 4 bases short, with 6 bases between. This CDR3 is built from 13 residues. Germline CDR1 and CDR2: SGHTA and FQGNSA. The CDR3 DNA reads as TGTGCCAGCAGCTTAGCGTCCGGAGAGACCCAGTACTTC. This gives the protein CASSLASGETQYF.

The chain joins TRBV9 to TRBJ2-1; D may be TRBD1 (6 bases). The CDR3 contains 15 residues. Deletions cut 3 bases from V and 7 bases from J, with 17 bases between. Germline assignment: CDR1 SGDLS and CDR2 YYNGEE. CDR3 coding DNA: TGTGCCAGCAGCGCCCGGGGACAAGCAGTTAATGAGCAGTTCTTC. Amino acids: CASSARGQAVNEQFF.

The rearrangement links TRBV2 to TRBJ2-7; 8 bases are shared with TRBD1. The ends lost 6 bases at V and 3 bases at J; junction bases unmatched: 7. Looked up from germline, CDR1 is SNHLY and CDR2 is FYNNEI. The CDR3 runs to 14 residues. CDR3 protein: CASRVGQGSYEQYF. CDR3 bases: TGTGCCAGCAGGGTAGGACAGGGTAGCTACGAGCAGTACTTC.

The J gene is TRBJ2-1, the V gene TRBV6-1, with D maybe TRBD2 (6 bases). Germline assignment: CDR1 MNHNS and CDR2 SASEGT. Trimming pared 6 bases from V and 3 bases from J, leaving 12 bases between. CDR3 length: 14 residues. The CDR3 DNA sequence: TGTGCCAGCAGACCGGGGGACCTCTACAATGAGCAGTTCTTC. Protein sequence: CASRPGDLYNEQFF.

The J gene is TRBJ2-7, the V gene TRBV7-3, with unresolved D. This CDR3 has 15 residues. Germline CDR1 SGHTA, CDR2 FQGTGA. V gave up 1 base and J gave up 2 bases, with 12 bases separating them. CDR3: CASSLNAGPPYEQYF. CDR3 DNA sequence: TGTGCCAGCAGCTTAAATGCTGGGCCTCCCTACGAGCAGTACTTC.

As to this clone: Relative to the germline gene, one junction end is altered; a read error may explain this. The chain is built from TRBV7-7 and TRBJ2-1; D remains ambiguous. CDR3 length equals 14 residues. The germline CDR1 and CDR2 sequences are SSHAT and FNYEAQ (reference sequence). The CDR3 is CASSLEYSSNEQFF. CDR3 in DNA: TGTGCCAGCAGCTTAGAGTACTCCTCCAATGAGCAGTTCTTC.

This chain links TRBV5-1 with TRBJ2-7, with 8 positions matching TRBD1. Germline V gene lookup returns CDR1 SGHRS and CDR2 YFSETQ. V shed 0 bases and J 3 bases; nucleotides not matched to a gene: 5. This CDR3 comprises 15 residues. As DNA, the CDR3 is TGCGCCAGCAGCTTGGTGAGACAGGGGATCTACGAGCAGTACTTC. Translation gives CASSLVRQGIYEQYF.

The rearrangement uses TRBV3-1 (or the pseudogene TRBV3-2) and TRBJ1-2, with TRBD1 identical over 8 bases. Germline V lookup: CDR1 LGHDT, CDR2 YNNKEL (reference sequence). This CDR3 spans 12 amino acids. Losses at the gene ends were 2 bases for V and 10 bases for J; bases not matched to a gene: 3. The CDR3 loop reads CASSQRTGTYTF. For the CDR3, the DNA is TGTGCCAGCAGCCAACGGACAGGGACCTACACCTTC.

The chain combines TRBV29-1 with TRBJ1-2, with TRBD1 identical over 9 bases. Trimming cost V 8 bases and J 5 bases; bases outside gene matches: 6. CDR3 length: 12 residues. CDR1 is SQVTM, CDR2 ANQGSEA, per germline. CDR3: CSSTGTGYGYTF. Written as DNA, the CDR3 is TGCAGCTCTACCGGGACAGGGTATGGCTACACCTTC.

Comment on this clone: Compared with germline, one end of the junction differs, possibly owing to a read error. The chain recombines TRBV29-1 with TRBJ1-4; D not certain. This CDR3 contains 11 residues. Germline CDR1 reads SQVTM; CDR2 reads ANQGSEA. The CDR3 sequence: CSLEEGEKLFF. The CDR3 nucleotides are TGCAGCCTTGAGGAGGGCGAAAAACTGTTTTTT.

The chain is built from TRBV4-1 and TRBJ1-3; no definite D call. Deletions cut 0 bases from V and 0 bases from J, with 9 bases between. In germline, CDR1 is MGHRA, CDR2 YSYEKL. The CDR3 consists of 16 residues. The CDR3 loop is CASSQDRRSSGNTIYF. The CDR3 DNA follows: TGCGCCAGCAGCCAAGACAGGCGCAGCTCTGGAAACACCATATATTTT.

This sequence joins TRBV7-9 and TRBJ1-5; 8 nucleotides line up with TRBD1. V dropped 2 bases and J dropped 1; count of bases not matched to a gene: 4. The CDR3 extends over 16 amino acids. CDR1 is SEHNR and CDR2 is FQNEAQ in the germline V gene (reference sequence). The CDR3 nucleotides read TGTGCCAGCAGCTTAACTGGACAGGGAAGCAATCAGCCCCAGCATTTT. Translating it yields CASSLTGQGSNQPQHF.

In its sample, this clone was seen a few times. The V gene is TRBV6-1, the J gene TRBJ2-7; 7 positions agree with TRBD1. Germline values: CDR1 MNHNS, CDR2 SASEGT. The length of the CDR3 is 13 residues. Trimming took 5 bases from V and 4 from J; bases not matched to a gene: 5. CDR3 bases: TGTGCCAGCAGTTTGGGACAGACTTACGAGCAGTACTTC. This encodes CASSLGQTYEQYF.

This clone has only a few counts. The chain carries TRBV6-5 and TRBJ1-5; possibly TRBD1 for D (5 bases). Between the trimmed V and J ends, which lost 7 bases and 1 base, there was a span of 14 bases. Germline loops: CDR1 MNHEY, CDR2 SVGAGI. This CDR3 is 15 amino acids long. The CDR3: CASIKEGESNQPQHF. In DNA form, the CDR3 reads TGTGCCAGCATTAAAGAAGGGGAAAGCAATCAGCCCCAGCATTTT.

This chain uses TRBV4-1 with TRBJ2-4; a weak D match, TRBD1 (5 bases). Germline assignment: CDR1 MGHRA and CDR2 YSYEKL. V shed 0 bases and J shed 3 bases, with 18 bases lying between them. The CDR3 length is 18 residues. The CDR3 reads CASSQDPTTTASKNIQYF. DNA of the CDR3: TGCGCCAGCAGCCAAGATCCTACCACGACAGCCAGCAAAAACATTCAGTACTTC.

DNA for the CDR3: TGTGCCAGCAGCGGAGGAGGACAGGGAGTCTATGGCTACACCTTC. Amino acid sequence: CASSGGGQGVYGYTF. The gene calls are TRBV7-2 and TRBJ1-2; 8 nucleotides agree with TRBD1. Per germline, CDR1 SGHTA and CDR2 FQGNSA. J lost 4 bases, V lost 5 bases, and 9 bases had no gene match. The CDR3 contains 15 residues.

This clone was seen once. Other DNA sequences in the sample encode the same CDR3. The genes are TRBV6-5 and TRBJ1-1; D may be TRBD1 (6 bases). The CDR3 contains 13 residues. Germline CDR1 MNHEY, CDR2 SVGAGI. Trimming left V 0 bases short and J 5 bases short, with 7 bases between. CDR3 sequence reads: CASSYSRGTEAFF. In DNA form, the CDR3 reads TGTGCCAGCAGTTACTCGAGGGGGACTGAAGCTTTCTTT.

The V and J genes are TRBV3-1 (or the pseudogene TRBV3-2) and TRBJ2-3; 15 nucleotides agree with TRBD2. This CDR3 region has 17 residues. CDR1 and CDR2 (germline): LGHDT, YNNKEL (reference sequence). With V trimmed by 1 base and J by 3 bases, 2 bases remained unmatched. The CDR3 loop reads CASSQAGTSGGTDTQYF. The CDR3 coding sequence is TGTGCCAGCAGCCAAGCGGGGACTAGCGGGGGGACAGATACGCAGTATTTT.

The chain's CDR3 is CASSPAREGDEAFF. The CDR3 DNA reads as TGTGCCAGCTCACCAGCCAGGGAGGGGGATGAAGCTTTCTTT. This sequence joins TRBV18 and TRBJ1-1; the D gene is possibly TRBD1 (6 bases). This CDR3 is 14 amino acids long. The V and J ends lost 2 bases and 7 bases respectively, with 14 bases between them. Germline V gene sequence: CDR1 KGHSH, CDR2 LQKENI.